Each of the 20 T cell receptor beta chains below was sequenced from the same sample in a study of read filtering for tumor transcriptome and immune sequencing. The library was built from 400 to 500 ng RNA with molecular barcoded adaptors for alpha/delta and beta/gamma chains. TCRdb re-called the reads with MiXCR, one entry per CDR3 protein. The repertoire includes fewer than 25,000 distinct CDR3 sequences, around 20% of them detected once, and around a sixth sits in the top ten. The source material was a population of CD138-negative cells sorted from bone marrow. These receptor sequences come from a donor aged 40 or older with multiple myeloma.

Many counts were recorded for this clonotype. The chain links TRBV29-1 to TRBJ1-1; 8 bases are a match to TRBD1. CDR3 size: 16 residues. V shed 5 bases and J 0 bases; nucleotides not matched to a gene: 11. Germline CDR1 SQVTM, CDR2 ANQGSEA. CDR3 in amino acids: CSVTGQGSVMNTEAFF. The CDR3 DNA is TGCAGCGTTACCGGACAGGGCTCCGTCATGAACACTGAAGCTTTCTTT.

Worth noting for this clonotype: This clone may be a read error of a much larger clone one base away. Without the conserved terminal phenylalanine or tryptophan, this CDR3 likely stems from a read error. The gene calls are TRBV7-2 and TRBJ2-7, with 8 bases fitting TRBD2. Germline CDR1 reads SGHTA; CDR2 reads FQGNSA. This CDR3 region has 14 residues. The J segment lost 7 bases and the V segment lost 0 bases, leaving 5 bases of the junction unmatched. In nucleotides, the CDR3 is TGTGCCAGCAGCTTAGCAGCGGGAGCCAATGAGCAGTACTCC. As protein: CASSLAAGANEQYS.

This clonotype has at least ten counts. This chain uses TRBV20-1 with TRBJ1-4; 7 positions match TRBD1. V trimming: 2 bases; J trimming: 4 bases; junction bases outside the gene matches: 19. Germline CDR1 is DFQATT and CDR2 is SNEGSKA (reference sequence). This CDR3 region has 19 residues. CDR3 DNA: TGCAGTGCTAGACGGAAAGGACAGGCTAATCTTACCCTTAATGAAAAACTGTTTTTT. This codes for CSARRKGQANLTLNEKLFF.

This clonotype has ten or more counts. The V call is TRBV7-9, the J call TRBJ2-7, with 7 bases fitting TRBD1. The germline V gene encodes CDR1 SEHNR and CDR2 FQNEAQ (reference sequence). The CDR3 is 15 residues long. V lost 5 bases and J lost 0; bases outside the gene matches: 7. The CDR3 region has the DNA TGTGCCAGCAGCCCCCGGGACAGTTACTCCTACGAGCAGTACTTC. It is translated as CASSPRDSYSYEQYF. The entire variable domain, with the rest obtained from reference TRBV7-9 and TRBJ2-7, is as follows: DTGVSQNPRHKITKRGQNVTFRCDPISEHNRLYWYRQTLGQGPEFLTYFQNEAQLEKSRLLSDRFSAERPKGSFSTLEIQRTEQGDSAMYLCASSPRDSYSYEQYFGPGTRLTVT.

A word on this clonotype: The junction departs from the called germline gene at one end, perhaps through a read error. For the CDR3, the DNA is TGCTCCAGCAGCTTGGGACTACAGTGCGGAGAGACCCAGTACTTC. Translating it yields CSSSLGLQCGETQYF. The V gene is TRBV5-1, the J gene TRBJ2-5; 7 bases line up with TRBD2. The CDR3 runs to 15 residues. Germline loops: CDR1 SGHRS, CDR2 YFSETQ. Full variable domain (missing parts from reference TRBV5-1 and TRBJ2-5): KAGVTQTPRYLIKTRGQQVTLSCSPISGHRSVSWYQQTPGQGLQFLFEYFSETQRNKGNFPGRFSGRQFSNSRSEMNVSTLELGDSALYLCSSSLGLQCGETQYFGPGTRLLVL.

This clonotype has ten or more counts. This sequence joins TRBV4-1 and TRBJ1-1, with D maybe TRBD1 (6 bases). V dropped 4 bases and J dropped 4 bases, with 19 bases sitting between them. The CDR3 has 16 residues. Germline V gene sequence: CDR1 MGHRA, CDR2 YSYEKL. The CDR3 reads CASSPRNVQGGTEAFF. CDR3 coding DNA: TGCGCCAGCAGCCCCCGGAATGTACAGGGAGGCACTGAAGCTTTCTTT.

A remark on this clonotype: This may be a read error, as it is one base from a much larger clone. The chain uses TRBV20-1 and TRBJ2-3; D is possibly TRBD2 (6 bases). The germline gives CDR1 DFQATT, CDR2 SNEGSKA (reference sequence). Trimming took off 5 bases at V and 2 bases at J, with 20 bases between the two ends. The CDR3 runs 16 residues. In DNA, the CDR3 is TGCAGTGCTTCTTATGGGGCTAGCGACCCCACAGATACGCAGTATTTT. This gives the protein CSASYGASDPTDTQYF.

This clonotype was picked up a small number of times. The rearrangement joins TRBV6-1 to TRBJ1-4, with TRBD1 matching 9 bases. V lost 0 bases and J lost 0; bases outside the gene matches: 5. Germline assignment: CDR1 MNHNS and CDR2 SASEGT. CDR3 length: 18 amino acids. The CDR3 protein is CASSEALQGAATNEKLFF. The CDR3 coding sequence is TGTGCCAGCAGTGAAGCATTACAGGGGGCGGCAACTAATGAAAAACTGTTTTTT.

This chain joins TRBV19 and TRBJ2-3, with 13 bases lining up with TRBD2. Germline assignment: CDR1 LNHDA and CDR2 SQIVND (reference sequence). This CDR3 is 15 amino acids long. V lost 4 bases, J lost 10 bases, and 8 bases stayed unmatched. CDR3 residues: CASSTTGTSGNSQYF. In DNA form, the CDR3 reads TGTGCCAGTAGTACAACGGGGACTAGCGGGAATTCGCAGTATTTT.

Many counts were recorded for this clonotype. The V call is TRBV14, the J call TRBJ1-1, with 7 bases lining up with TRBD1. In germline, CDR1 is SGHDN, CDR2 FVKESK. This CDR3 is 15 amino acids long. Trimming at V came to 4 bases and at J to 4 bases, leaving 9 bases not matched to a gene. The CDR3 is CASSPPGPGGTEAFF. CDR3 in DNA: TGTGCCAGCAGCCCTCCTGGTCCAGGGGGCACTGAAGCTTTCTTT.

This clonotype was seen repeatedly, ten times or more. The chain employs TRBV12-3 or TRBV12-4 and TRBJ2-7, with TRBD1 as a possible D gene (6 bases). Trimming pared 6 bases from V and 6 bases from J, leaving 15 bases between. There are 13 residues in the CDR3. CDR3 DNA: TGTGCCAGCAGCCCTACCACAGGGCGCGAGCAGTACTTC. Translated: CASSPTTGREQYF.

In this sample, this clonotype turned up many times. V and J are TRBV12-3 or TRBV12-4 and TRBJ1-1; tentatively, D is TRBD1 (5 bases). V was clipped by 4 bases and J by 4 bases, with 7 bases between them. This CDR3 has 12 amino acids. CDR3 in DNA: TGTGCCAGCAGTTACGGGGGCACTGAAGCTTTCTTT. It is translated as CASSYGGTEAFF.

This clonotype was detected only once. A far larger clone is one base from this, pointing to a likely read error. The rearrangement links TRBV4-3 to TRBJ2-1; possible D gene TRBD2, 5 bases. This CDR3 comprises 14 residues. The germline V gene encodes CDR1 LGHNA and CDR2 YSLEER. CDR3 region: CASSQDPRAREQSF. Here the CDR3 DNA reads TGCGCCAGCAGCCAAGATCCGAGGGCCCGAGAGCAGTCCTTC.

The sample holds many counts of this clonotype. The chain employs TRBV10-3 and TRBJ2-5; 9 bases are a match to TRBD1. V lost 6 bases, J lost 4 bases, and 3 bases stayed unmatched. CDR1 ENHRY and CDR2 SYGVKD come from the germline V gene. The CDR3 sequence is 13 residues long. The CDR3 DNA sequence: TGTGCCATCAGATTGGGACAGGGAGAGACCCAGTACTTC. This gives the protein CAIRLGQGETQYF.

This clonotype was seen at least ten times. The chain's CDR3 is CASSFRGLGDTQYF. CDR3 DNA: TGTGCCAGCAGCTTTCGGGGGCTGGGAGATACGCAGTATTTT. The chain employs TRBV5-4 and TRBJ2-3, with D perhaps matching TRBD1 or TRBD2 (6 bases each). The CDR3 consists of 14 residues. Trimming removed 2 bases from V and 5 bases from J, with 12 bases in between. From germline, CDR1 is SGHNT and CDR2 YYREEE (reference sequence).

The sample holds many counts of this clonotype. The rearrangement links TRBV5-1 to TRBJ2-5; D gene unclear. The CDR3 totals 15 residues. The V gene's germline CDR1 is SGHRS and CDR2 YFSETQ. Trimming shortened V by 0 bases and J by 0 bases, and 9 bases separated the two germline ends. Here the CDR3 reads CASSLGLVYQETQYF. CDR3 DNA: TGCGCCAGCAGCTTGGGACTGGTGTACCAAGAGACCCAGTACTTC.

The sample holds many counts of this clonotype. The CDR3 bases are TGCGCCAGCAGCTTGGGAGTTTCCTACAATGAGCAGTTCTTC. Protein product: CASSLGVSYNEQFF. J is TRBJ2-1 and V is TRBV5-1; D unresolved. This CDR3 contains 14 residues. Germline V gene lookup returns CDR1 SGHRS and CDR2 YFSETQ. Trimming took 0 bases from V and 1 from J, leaving 5 bases between them. The complete variable domain, with remaining parts taken from reference TRBV5-1 and TRBJ2-1, reads KAGVTQTPRYLIKTRGQQVTLSCSPISGHRSVSWYQQTPGQGLQFLFEYFSETQRNKGNFPGRFSGRQFSNSRSEMNVSTLELGDSALYLCASSLGVSYNEQFFGPGTRLTVL.

This clonotype was found many times. This sequence joins TRBV7-3 and TRBJ2-2; the D call may be TRBD1 or TRBD2 (5 bases each). Deletions cut 1 base from V and 1 base from J, with 10 bases between. This CDR3 comprises 16 residues. The germline CDR1 and CDR2 sequences are SGHTA and FQGTGA. For the CDR3, the DNA is TGTGCCAGCAGCTTAATGGGGACGGAGAACACCGGGGAGCTGTTTTTT. Amino acids: CASSLMGTENTGELFF.

The chain links TRBV19 to TRBJ2-5, with D perhaps TRBD2 (7 bases). The CDR3 covers 16 residues. Germline V gene sequence: CDR1 LNHDA, CDR2 SQIVND (reference sequence). Trimming took off 10 bases at V and 7 bases at J, with 28 bases between the two ends. Written as DNA, the CDR3 is TGTGCCACCGCGACCGGGACAAGCCGTCCGGGAGGGACCCAGTACTTC. Translation: CATATGTSRPGGTQYF.

In this sample, this clonotype turned up many times. The chain employs TRBV19 and TRBJ2-1, with a possible D match to TRBD2 (5 bases). Trimming took off 8 bases at V and 5 bases at J, with 16 bases between the two ends. The germline CDR1 and CDR2 sequences are LNHDA and SQIVND (reference sequence). The CDR3 runs to 14 residues. CDR3 sequence reads: CASAAGLPDNEQFF. The CDR3 DNA is TGTGCCAGTGCGGCGGGCTTGCCAGACAATGAGCAGTTCTTC.